This is a list of T cell receptor beta chains from one sample in a study of neurological immune-mediated disorders. TCRdb reprocessed the 5' RACE reads with MiXCR, giving one entry per CDR3 protein. The sample shows roughly 75,000 distinct CDR3 sequences, roughly an eighth of them seen only once. Sequencing was done on a sample of PBMCs. These receptors came from a female donor with HTLV-1-associated myelopathy (HAM/TSP). Both conserved end residues are part of each CDR3. The D gene is left open where the match is weak. Clone sizes are given selectively: once, few, many, or a class where the clone is expanded.

clone size: .
D gene: .
V gene: TRBV4-1
J gene: TRBJ2-1
CDR3 DNA: TGCGCCAGCAGCTCTGCCGGTTTCAAAGAGCAGTTCTTC
CDR3 protein: CASSSAGFKEQFF

clone size: medium-sized
D gene: TRBD2
V gene: TRBV29-1
J gene: TRBJ2-3
CDR3 DNA: TGCAGCGCCCCCGGCGGGGGGGCGGGTCTTACGCAGTATTTT
CDR3 protein: CSAPGGGAGLTQYF

clone size: few
D gene: .
V gene: TRBV5-8
J gene: TRBJ2-7
CDR3 DNA: TGTGCCAGCAGCTTGGTCGGACCGGCCCCCTACGAGCAGTACTTC
CDR3 protein: CASSLVGPAPYEQYF

clone size: many
D gene: TRBD1
V gene: TRBV29-1
J gene: TRBJ1-5
CDR3 DNA: TGCAGCGTTGACTCGGGAGGAGGGGGCGAGACCCAGCATTTT
CDR3 protein: CSVDSGGGGETQHF

clone size: many
D gene: .
V gene: TRBV9
J gene: TRBJ1-1
CDR3 DNA: TGTGCCAGCAGCTTGACAGGCCCTACTGAAGCTTTCTTT
CDR3 protein: CASSLTGPTEAFF

clone size: many
D gene: TRBD1
V gene: TRBV12-3/TRBV12-4
J gene: TRBJ1-5
CDR3 DNA: TGTGCCAGCAGTCCTGAGACAGGGGGTCGGGGCAATCAGCCCCAGCATTTT
CDR3 protein: CASSPETGGRGNQPQHF

clone size: few
D gene: TRBD2
V gene: TRBV5-1
J gene: TRBJ2-5
CDR3 DNA: TGCGCCAGCAGCCAACCGACAGCACTAGCGGGGGGCGCGCTAGAGACCCAGTACTTC
CDR3 protein: CASSQPTALAGGALETQYF

clone size: .
D gene: .
V gene: TRBV5-1
J gene: TRBJ1-2
CDR3 DNA: TGCGCCAGCAGCCTGAATTCGGAAGGCTACACCTTC
CDR3 protein: CASSLNSEGYTF

clone size: many
D gene: .
V gene: TRBV19
J gene: TRBJ2-3
CDR3 DNA: TGTGCCAGTAGTCTCGGACACCTACTTAGCACAGATACGCAGTATTTT
CDR3 protein: CASSLGHLLSTDTQYF

clone size: many
D gene: TRBD2
V gene: TRBV12-3/TRBV12-4
J gene: TRBJ2-7
CDR3 DNA: TGTGCCAGCAGCTCCAGCGGGGGAGCCTACGAGCAGTACTTC
CDR3 protein: CASSSSGGAYEQYF

clone size: many
D gene: TRBD2
V gene: TRBV29-1
J gene: TRBJ2-1
CDR3 DNA: TGCAGCGTTGAGTTTGTGGGACTACCCGCATACGAGCAGTTCTTC
CDR3 protein: CSVEFVGLPAYEQFF

clone size: many
D gene: .
V gene: TRBV7-9
J gene: TRBJ1-1
CDR3 DNA: TGTGCCAGCAGCTCCAGGGGCCATTCGAGCACTGAAGCTTTCTTT
CDR3 protein: CASSSRGHSSTEAFF

clone size: many
D gene: .
V gene: TRBV3-1
J gene: TRBJ1-1
CDR3 DNA: TGTGCCAGCAGCCAAGAGTTGAGCACTGAAGCTTTCTTT
CDR3 protein: CASSQELSTEAFF

clone size: many
D gene: .
V gene: TRBV28
J gene: TRBJ2-4
CDR3 DNA: TGTGGAGCTGGGGTGGTGGCCAAAAACATTCAGTACTTC
CDR3 protein: CGAGVVAKNIQYF

clone size: many
D gene: .
V gene: TRBV2
J gene: TRBJ1-2
CDR3 DNA: TGTGCCAGTGAGAATCGGGCTGGCTACACCTTC
CDR3 protein: CASENRAGYTF

clone size: many
D gene: .
V gene: TRBV5-1
J gene: TRBJ1-1
CDR3 DNA: TGCGCCAGCGAGCGTCGCGGGTCTAACACTGAAGCTTTCTTT
CDR3 protein: CASERRGSNTEAFF

clone size: .
D gene: TRBD1
V gene: TRBV4-1
J gene: TRBJ2-7
CDR3 DNA: TGCGCCAGCAGCAGCCCCCTTTTGGGACAGGGTGGGCCATACGAGCAGTACTTC
CDR3 protein: CASSSPLLGQGGPYEQYF

clone size: many
D gene: TRBD2
V gene: TRBV28
J gene: TRBJ2-3
CDR3 DNA: TGTGCCAGCATACCAGCGGGGGGGCGATACACAGATACGCAGTATTTT
CDR3 protein: CASIPAGGRYTDTQYF

clone size: many
D gene: TRBD2
V gene: TRBV7-8
J gene: TRBJ2-7
CDR3 DNA: TGTGCCAGCATCGAAGCCGCTAGCGGGGTCTACGAGCAGTACTTC
CDR3 protein: CASIEAASGVYEQYF

clone size: many
D gene: .
V gene: TRBV10-3
J gene: TRBJ2-3
CDR3 DNA: TGTGCCATCTCAGGTGGGGGGAGCACAGATACGCAGTATTTT
CDR3 protein: CAISGGGSTDTQYF

clone size: many
D gene: .
V gene: TRBV28
J gene: TRBJ1-5
CDR3 DNA: TGTGCCAGCATAGGTCGGCTGCCCAATCAGCCCCAGCATTTT
CDR3 protein: CASIGRLPNQPQHF

clone size: many
D gene: TRBD1
V gene: TRBV11-2
J gene: TRBJ2-5
CDR3 DNA: TGTGCCAGCAGCCGGGGGCAGGGGGCCCCCCCTGAGACCCAGTACTTC
CDR3 protein: CASSRGQGAPPETQYF

clone size: many
D gene: TRBD1
V gene: TRBV3-1
J gene: TRBJ1-3
CDR3 DNA: TGTGCCAGCAGCCAACCCAGACGGACAGGACCAGTTGGAAACACCATATATTTT
CDR3 protein: CASSQPRRTGPVGNTIYF

clone size: .
D gene: .
V gene: TRBV7-9
J gene: TRBJ2-7
CDR3 DNA: TGTGCCAGCAGCAACCAGGGCCCTTCCGAGCAGTACTTC
CDR3 protein: CASSNQGPSEQYF

clone size: many
D gene: .
V gene: TRBV5-1
J gene: TRBJ1-2
CDR3 DNA: TGCGCCAGCAGCTTCCAGGGGACGGCGAGCTACACCTTC
CDR3 protein: CASSFQGTASYTF

clone size: many
D gene: .
V gene: TRBV20-1
J gene: TRBJ2-7
CDR3 DNA: TGCAGTGCTAACCCGACGGAAGCCTACGAGCAGTACTTC
CDR3 protein: CSANPTEAYEQYF

clone size: many
D gene: .
V gene: TRBV28
J gene: TRBJ1-1
CDR3 DNA: TGTGCCAGCAGTTTACGGAAGAGACAGATGAACACTGAAGCTTTCTTT
CDR3 protein: CASSLRKRQMNTEAFF

clone size: many
D gene: TRBD1
V gene: TRBV28
J gene: TRBJ1-2
CDR3 DNA: TGTGCCAGCAGTTTGACACAGGGGAACTATGGCTACACCTTC
CDR3 protein: CASSLTQGNYGYTF

clone size: many
D gene: TRBD1
V gene: TRBV7-2
J gene: TRBJ2-2
CDR3 DNA: TGTGCCAGCAGTTACGACAGGGGAGGAACCGGGGAGCTGTTTTTT
CDR3 protein: CASSYDRGGTGELFF

clone size: many
D gene: .
V gene: TRBV7-9
J gene: TRBJ2-1
CDR3 DNA: TGTGCCAGCACCTTATCTCTTGGGGAAGATGAGCAGTTCTTC
CDR3 protein: CASTLSLGEDEQFF

clone size: many
D gene: .
V gene: TRBV6-5
J gene: TRBJ2-7
CDR3 DNA: TGTGCCAGCAGTTATGGGCAGAGCTACGAGCAGTACTTC
CDR3 protein: CASSYGQSYEQYF

clone size: many
D gene: TRBD2
V gene: TRBV5-1
J gene: TRBJ2-5
CDR3 DNA: TGCGCCAGCAGCTTGTTAGCGGGGGGAGAGGAGACCCAGTACTTC
CDR3 protein: CASSLLAGGEETQYF

clone size: many
D gene: .
V gene: TRBV29-1
J gene: TRBJ1-3
CDR3 DNA: TGCAGCGCCTCTTTCTCTGGAAACACCATATATTTT
CDR3 protein: CSASFSGNTIYF

clone size: many
D gene: .
V gene: TRBV28
J gene: TRBJ2-3
CDR3 DNA: TGTGCCAGCAGTTTCCCTTCGCCCGGTTCCACAGATACGCAGTATTTT
CDR3 protein: CASSFPSPGSTDTQYF

clone size: many
D gene: .
V gene: TRBV5-1
J gene: TRBJ2-5
CDR3 DNA: TGCGCCAGCAGCCGAAAAATTCCAATCGAGACCCAGTACTTC
CDR3 protein: CASSRKIPIETQYF

clone size: .
D gene: .
V gene: TRBV7-2
J gene: TRBJ2-1
CDR3 DNA: TGTGCCATCAGCCCATCCTCCTCCTACAATGAGCAGTTCTTC
CDR3 protein: CAISPSSSYNEQFF

clone size: many
D gene: TRBD1
V gene: TRBV28
J gene: TRBJ2-7
CDR3 DNA: TGTGCCAGCAGTTTATCAGGGGACAGCTCCTACGAGCAGTACTTC
CDR3 protein: CASSLSGDSSYEQYF

clone size: few
D gene: TRBD1
V gene: TRBV5-6
J gene: TRBJ2-5
CDR3 DNA: TGTGCCAGCAGCTTGGGACAGGGTGCGTACCAAGAGACCCAGTACTTC
CDR3 protein: CASSLGQGAYQETQYF

clone size: .
D gene: .
V gene: TRBV9
J gene: TRBJ2-5
CDR3 DNA: TGTGCCAGCAGCTTATGGATTGGAGAGACCCAGTACTTC
CDR3 protein: CASSLWIGETQYF

clone size: many
D gene: .
V gene: TRBV7-2
J gene: TRBJ2-3
CDR3 DNA: TGTGCCAGCAGCTCCTCTGGGGGGGCGGGTAAAACGCAGTATTTT
CDR3 protein: CASSSSGGAGKTQYF

clone size: many
D gene: TRBD1
V gene: TRBV5-1
J gene: TRBJ2-5
CDR3 DNA: TGCGCCAGCCATGGACAGGGGAGGTTGGAGACCCAGTACTTC
CDR3 protein: CASHGQGRLETQYF

clone size: many
D gene: .
V gene: TRBV2
J gene: TRBJ2-1
CDR3 DNA: TGTGCCAGCATCGAGTTTAGGTCCTACAATGAGCAGTTCTTC
CDR3 protein: CASIEFRSYNEQFF

clone size: .
D gene: TRBD1
V gene: TRBV3-1
J gene: TRBJ1-4
CDR3 DNA: TGTGCCAGCAGCCAAGGCGGGCATGACAGGGCTATCACTTTT
CDR3 protein: CASSQGGHDRAITF

clone size: many
D gene: .
V gene: TRBV6-5
J gene: TRBJ1-1
CDR3 DNA: TGTGCCAGCAGTTACTCGCAGGGTCGGACTGAAGCTTTCTTT
CDR3 protein: CASSYSQGRTEAFF

clone size: .
D gene: TRBD1
V gene: TRBV11-2
J gene: TRBJ2-3
CDR3 DNA: TGTGCCAGCAGCTTAGGGGCAGGGGGCCCAGATACGCAGTATTTT
CDR3 protein: CASSLGAGGPDTQYF

clone size: many
D gene: .
V gene: TRBV24-1
J gene: TRBJ2-5
CDR3 DNA: TGTGCCACCAGCCAAAAGCTGGCACTTGAAGAGACCCAGTACTTC
CDR3 protein: CATSQKLALEETQYF

clone size: many
D gene: TRBD1
V gene: TRBV2
J gene: TRBJ2-7
CDR3 DNA: TGTGCCAGCAGTGTATGCTGGAGACAGGGTTACCTTTGCCATGCCTACGAGCAGTACTTC
CDR3 protein: CASSVCWRQGYLCHAYEQYF

clone size: many
D gene: TRBD1
V gene: TRBV5-1
J gene: TRBJ2-2
CDR3 DNA: TGCGCCAGCAGCTTGCTCGACAGGGCAACCGGGGAGCTGTTTTTT
CDR3 protein: CASSLLDRATGELFF

clone size: many
D gene: .
V gene: TRBV15
J gene: TRBJ1-2
CDR3 DNA: TGTGCCACCAGCGGTCGCCGACAGTTTGACTGGGCTGGCTATGGCTACACCTTC
CDR3 protein: CATSGRRQFDWAGYGYTF

clone size: many
D gene: TRBD1
V gene: TRBV5-1
J gene: TRBJ2-2
CDR3 DNA: TGCGCCAGCAGCCCAGACAGGGTTAACACCGGGGAGCTGTTTTTT
CDR3 protein: CASSPDRVNTGELFF

clone size: few
D gene: .
V gene: TRBV12-3/TRBV12-4
J gene: TRBJ2-2
CDR3 DNA: TGTGCCAGCAGCAGGGACTGGAACACCGGGGAGCTGTTTTTT
CDR3 protein: CASSRDWNTGELFF

clone size: many
D gene: .
V gene: TRBV5-1
J gene: TRBJ2-6
CDR3 DNA: TGCGCCAGCAGCTTGGGTTCGGGGCTCACTGGGGCCAACGTCCTGACTTTC
CDR3 protein: CASSLGSGLTGANVLTF

clone size: .
D gene: .
V gene: TRBV28
J gene: TRBJ2-7
CDR3 DNA: TGTGCCAGCAGCCTGGCGTATAGTTGGGACATGGATTACGAGCAGTACTTC
CDR3 protein: CASSLAYSWDMDYEQYF

clone size: many
D gene: TRBD2
V gene: TRBV20-1
J gene: TRBJ2-3
CDR3 DNA: TGCAGTGCTAGGCGCGGGGGGGCCGCAGATACGCAGTATTTT
CDR3 protein: CSARRGGAADTQYF

clone size: many
D gene: .
V gene: TRBV11-3
J gene: TRBJ2-7
CDR3 DNA: TGTGCCAGCAGCTTAGGCCAGGGAAACGAGCAGTACTTC
CDR3 protein: CASSLGQGNEQYF

clone size: many
D gene: .
V gene: TRBV24-1
J gene: TRBJ2-3
CDR3 DNA: TGTGCCACCAGTGATTTGCGAGGGGCCGCGACGGGTACGCAGTATTTT
CDR3 protein: CATSDLRGAATGTQYF

clone size: many
D gene: TRBD2
V gene: TRBV5-1
J gene: TRBJ2-1
CDR3 DNA: TGCGCCAGCAGCGTGAGGGGAGCGGGGGGGCACAATGAGCAGTTCTTC
CDR3 protein: CASSVRGAGGHNEQFF

clone size: .
D gene: TRBD2
V gene: TRBV28
J gene: TRBJ2-4
CDR3 DNA: TGTGCCAGCAGTCCCTCCACAGCGGGGTGGACCAAAAACATTCAGTACTTC
CDR3 protein: CASSPSTAGWTKNIQYF

clone size: many
D gene: TRBD2
V gene: TRBV28
J gene: TRBJ2-2
CDR3 DNA: TGTGCCAGCACCGGGGGGTGGCACACCGGGGAGCTGTTTTTT
CDR3 protein: CASTGGWHTGELFF

clone size: .
D gene: .
V gene: TRBV5-1
J gene: TRBJ1-1
CDR3 DNA: TGCGCCAGCAGCATGCGTCTGATTAATACTGAAGCTTTCTTT
CDR3 protein: CASSMRLINTEAFF